Listed here is a single TCR beta chain. The sample originates from a study of control samples from healthy donors and cancer patients. The protocol was immunoSEQ multiplex PCR, while the TCRdb copy is restricted to in-frame clones and leaves out a portion. The repertoire consists of about 55,000 clones, with over 75% occurring once and the leading ten covering approximately 3.4%. This TCR derives from a man aged 45-65 years in good health. What was sequenced was blood.

This chain's CDR3 is CSVNTLGLGTGELFF. The DNA for the CDR3 is TGCAGCGTCAACACCTTAGGGTTGGGTACCGGGGAGCTGTTTTTT. This chain connects TRBV29-1 to TRBJ2-2; D call uncertain. This CDR3 is 15 amino acids long. The germline V and J ends were trimmed by 6 bases and 5 bases, with 19 bases remaining between them. Germline V gives CDR1 SQVTM, CDR2 ANQGSEA.